This T cell receptor beta chain came from a study of blood T cell repertoires in COVID-19. Study in general: The United States, Italy and Spain provided the acute and convalescent COVID-19 samples. In each case, the material was cDNA or gDNA derived from T cells, B-cell-depleted T cells, or PBMCs.

A few counts support this clone. As processed by the authors: Reference gene primer amplification yielded estimated nucleated cell counts. Produced via immunoSEQ multiplex PCR; TCRdb's table is partial and in-frame only. The V and J calls and the clone size are those of that table, but D and trimming were determined from the DNA. The table lists 210,000 or so clones, roughly 87% of them singletons. The CDR3 loop spans 12 amino acids. Germline V gene lookup returns CDR1 KGHDR and CDR2 SFDVKD. V shed 0 bases, J shed 14 bases, and the junction held 3 bases outside the gene matches. The source is a man aged 35 to 55 with active or convalescent COVID-19. The V and J genes are TRBV24-1 and TRBJ2-1; TRBD2 agrees at 7 bases. What was sequenced was peripheral blood. The CDR3 is CATSDLWGGEFF. As DNA, the CDR3 is TGTGCCACCAGTGATTTGTGGGGAGGGGAGTTCTTC.